Listed here is a single T cell receptor (beta chain). The antigen remains unidentified. This sample is drawn from a study of cytomegalovirus exposure and HLA in healthy donors. Broader study findings: Later on, a genetic analysis was performed. It linked a missense variant in DCLRE1C with V- and J-gene trimming of TCR beta.

PCR involved 60 Vbeta and 13 Jbeta primers. Profiling relied on immunoSEQ multiplex PCR, and the TCRdb table lists in-frame clones only, not all of them. The sample consists of about 190,000 clones, almost 75% of them appearing once. Source material: PBMCs. This clonotype was obtained from a woman aged 30 to 39 in good health and CMV-seropositive.

CDR3 amino acids: CASSPRTGGEYTEAFF. The CDR3 nucleotides are TGTGCCAGCTCACCACGGACAGGGGGCGAGTACACTGAAGCTTTCTTT. The chain couples TRBV18 to TRBJ1-1; 11 nucleotides match TRBD1. CDR3 size: 16 residues. Germline V CDR1 and CDR2: KGHSH, LQKENI. J lost 3 bases, V lost 1 base, and 4 bases had no gene match. Based on the CDR3 plus reference TRBV18 and TRBJ1-1, the full variable domain is NAGVMQNPRHLVRRRGQEARLRCSPMKGHSHVYWYRQLPEEGLKFMVYLQKENIIDESGMPKERFSAEFPKEGPSILRIQQVVRGDSAAYFCASSPRTGGEYTEAFFGQGTRLTVV.